The rows below give T cell receptor beta chains drawn from one sample of a study of T cell responses to AZD1222 COVID-19 vaccine. Profiled with immunoSEQ multiplex PCR; TCRdb holds only in-frame clones, not every one. The top ten hold roughly 0.98% of the sample, which has approximately 190,000 clones, approximately 91% seen once. The source was peripheral blood, collected on day 0 of AZD1222 vaccination. The receptors stem from an adult in good health. The CDR3 runs from the conserved cysteine through the conserved F or W. Each record gives: D gene, V gene, clone size, J gene, CDR3 DNA, CDR3 protein. D genes are given only for firm matches. Clone sizes are given selectively: once, few, many, or a class where the clone is expanded.

>-|TRBV5-1|few|TRBJ2-2
TGCGCCAGCAGCGTGGGACCAGACACCGGGGAGCTGTTTTTT
CASSVGPDTGELFF
>TRBD2|TRBV10-3|-|TRBJ2-5
TGTGCCATCAGTTCGACTAGCGGGGGGGCGCGAGAGACCCAGTACTTC
CAISSTSGGARETQYF
>TRBD1|TRBV5-6|-|TRBJ1-1
TGTGCCAGCAGCGGGACAGGGATGAACACTGAAGCTTTCTTT
CASSGTGMNTEAFF
>-|TRBV27|-|TRBJ2-2
TGTGCCACCAGGGGAACCGGGGAGCTGTTTTTT
CATRGTGELFF
>-|TRBV29-1|-|TRBJ2-1
TGCAGCGTTGATCCCGAGGCGAAACTCAATGAGCAGTTCTTC
CSVDPEAKLNEQFF
>-|TRBV5-5|-|TRBJ1-3
TGTGCCAGCAGCTGGGGCCGCGACTCTGGAAACACCATATATTTT
CASSWGRDSGNTIYF
>-|TRBV9|-|TRBJ1-4
TGTGCCAGCAGCGTATGGGCGGGCGATGAAAAACTGTTTTTT
CASSVWAGDEKLFF
>-|TRBV28|many|TRBJ1-6
TGTGCCAGCAGCGCCGTACAACTCAATAATTCACCCCTCCACTTT
CASSAVQLNNSPLHF
>TRBD2|TRBV7-3|-|TRBJ2-2
TGTGCCAGCAGCTTATTCAGGCGGGAGGTAGAAACCGGGGAGCTGTTTTTT
CASSLFRREVETGELFF
>-|TRBV7-6|many|TRBJ1-3
TGTGCCAGCAGCTTAGGCCCAGGGAACGGAAACACCATATATTTT
CASSLGPGNGNTIYF
>-|TRBV19|-|TRBJ2-1
TGTGCCAGTAGTATTGTTGGAATAGCGATCCGCTCCTACAATGAGCAGTTCTTC
CASSIVGIAIRSYNEQFF
>TRBD2|TRBV15|-|TRBJ2-7
TGTGCCACCAGGTCCCGCACTAGCGCTTACTACGAGCAGTACTTC
CATRSRTSAYYEQYF
>TRBD1|TRBV19|-|TRBJ2-3
TGTGCCAGTAGTATCTACAGGGGAAGGAAGACAGATACGCAGTATTTT
CASSIYRGRKTDTQYF